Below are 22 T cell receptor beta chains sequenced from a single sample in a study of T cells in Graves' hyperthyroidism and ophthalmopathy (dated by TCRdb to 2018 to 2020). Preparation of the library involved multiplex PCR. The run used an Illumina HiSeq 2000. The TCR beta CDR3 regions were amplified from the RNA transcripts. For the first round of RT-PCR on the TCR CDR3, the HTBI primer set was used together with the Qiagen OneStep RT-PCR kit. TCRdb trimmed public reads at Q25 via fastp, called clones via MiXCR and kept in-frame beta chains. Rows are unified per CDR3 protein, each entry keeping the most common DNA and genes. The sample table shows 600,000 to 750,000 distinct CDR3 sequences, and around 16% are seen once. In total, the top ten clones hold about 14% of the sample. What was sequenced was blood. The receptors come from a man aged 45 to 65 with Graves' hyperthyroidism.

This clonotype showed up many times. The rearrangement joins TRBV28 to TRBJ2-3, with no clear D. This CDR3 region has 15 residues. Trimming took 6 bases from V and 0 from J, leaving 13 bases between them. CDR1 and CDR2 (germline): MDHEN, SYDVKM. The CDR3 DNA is TGTGCCAGCAGGAACAGTGACTTTAGCACAGATACGCAGTATTTT. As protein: CASRNSDFSTDTQYF.

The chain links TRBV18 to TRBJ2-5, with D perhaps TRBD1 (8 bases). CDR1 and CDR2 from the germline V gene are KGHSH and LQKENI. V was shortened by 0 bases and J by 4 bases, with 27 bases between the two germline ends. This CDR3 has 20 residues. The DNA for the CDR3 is TGTGCCAGCTCACCACCATATGGACAGGGAGGGCGAGGAGCGCTAGAGACCCAGTACTTC. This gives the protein CASSPPYGQGGRGALETQYF.

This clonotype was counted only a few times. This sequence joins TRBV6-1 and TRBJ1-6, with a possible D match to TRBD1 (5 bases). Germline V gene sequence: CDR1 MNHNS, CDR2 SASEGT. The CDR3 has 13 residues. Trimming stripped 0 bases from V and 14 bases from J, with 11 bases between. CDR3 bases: TGTGCCAGCAGTGAAGCGAGGGACGTGGCCCTCCACTTT. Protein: CASSEARDVALHF.

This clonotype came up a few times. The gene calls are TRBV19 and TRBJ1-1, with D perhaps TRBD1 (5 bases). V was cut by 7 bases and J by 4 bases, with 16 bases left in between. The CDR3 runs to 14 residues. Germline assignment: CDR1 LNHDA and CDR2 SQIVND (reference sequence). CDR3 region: CASTTVGESTEAFF. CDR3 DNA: TGTGCCAGTACCACAGTAGGGGAGAGCACTGAAGCTTTCTTT.

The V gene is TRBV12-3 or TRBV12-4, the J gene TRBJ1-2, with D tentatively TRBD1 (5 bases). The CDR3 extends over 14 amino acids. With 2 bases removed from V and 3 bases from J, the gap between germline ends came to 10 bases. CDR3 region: CASSLWGRDYGYTF. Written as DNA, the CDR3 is TGTGCCAGCAGTTTATGGGGGAGAGACTATGGCTACACCTTC.

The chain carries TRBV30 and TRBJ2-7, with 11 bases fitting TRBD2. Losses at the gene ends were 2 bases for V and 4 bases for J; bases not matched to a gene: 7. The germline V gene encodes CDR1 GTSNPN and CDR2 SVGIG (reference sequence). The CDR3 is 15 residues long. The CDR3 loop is CAWSSTSGSRYEQYF. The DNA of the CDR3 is TGTGCCTGGAGTTCAACTAGCGGGAGCAGATACGAGCAGTACTTC.

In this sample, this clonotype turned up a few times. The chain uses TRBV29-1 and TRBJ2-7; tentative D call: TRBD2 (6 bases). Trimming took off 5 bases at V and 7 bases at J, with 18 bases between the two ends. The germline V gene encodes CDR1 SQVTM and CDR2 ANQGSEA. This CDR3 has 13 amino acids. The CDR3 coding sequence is TGCAGCGTTCTCCTAGCGCCTCCAAGAGAGCAGTACTTC. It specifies CSVLLAPPREQYF.

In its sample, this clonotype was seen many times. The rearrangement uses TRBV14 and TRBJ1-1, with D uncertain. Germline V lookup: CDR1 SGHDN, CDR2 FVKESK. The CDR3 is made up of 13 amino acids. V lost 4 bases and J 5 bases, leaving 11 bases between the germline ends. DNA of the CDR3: TGTGCCAGCAGCCTAGATGTCGGGACTGAAGCTTTCTTT. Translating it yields CASSLDVGTEAFF.

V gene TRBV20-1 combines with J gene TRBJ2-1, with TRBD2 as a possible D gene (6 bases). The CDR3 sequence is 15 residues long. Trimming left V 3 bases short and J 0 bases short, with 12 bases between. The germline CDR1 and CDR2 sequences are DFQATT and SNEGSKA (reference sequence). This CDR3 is CSARRREASYNEQFF. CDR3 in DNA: TGCAGTGCTAGGCGGCGGGAAGCCTCCTACAATGAGCAGTTCTTC.

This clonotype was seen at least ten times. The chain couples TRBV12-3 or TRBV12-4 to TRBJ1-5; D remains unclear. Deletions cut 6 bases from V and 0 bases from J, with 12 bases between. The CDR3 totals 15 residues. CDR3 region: CASRRTDYSNQPQHF. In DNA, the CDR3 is TGTGCCAGCAGGCGGACTGATTATAGCAATCAGCCCCAGCATTTT.

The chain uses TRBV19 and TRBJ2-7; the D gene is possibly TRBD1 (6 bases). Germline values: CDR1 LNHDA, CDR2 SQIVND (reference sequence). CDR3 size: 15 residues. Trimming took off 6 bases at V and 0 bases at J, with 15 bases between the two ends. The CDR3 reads CASSLRQAVSYEQYF. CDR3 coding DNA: TGTGCCAGTAGCCTACGACAGGCCGTCTCCTACGAGCAGTACTTC.

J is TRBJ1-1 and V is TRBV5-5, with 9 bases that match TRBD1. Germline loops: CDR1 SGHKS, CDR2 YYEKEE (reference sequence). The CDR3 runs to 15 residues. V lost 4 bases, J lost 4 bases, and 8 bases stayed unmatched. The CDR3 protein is CASSPQGAKGTEAFF. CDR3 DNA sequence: TGTGCCAGCAGCCCACAGGGGGCTAAAGGCACTGAAGCTTTCTTT.

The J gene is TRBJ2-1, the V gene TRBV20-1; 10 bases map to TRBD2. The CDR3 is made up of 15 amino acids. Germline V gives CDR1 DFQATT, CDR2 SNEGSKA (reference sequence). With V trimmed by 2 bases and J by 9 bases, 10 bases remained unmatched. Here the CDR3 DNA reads TGCAGTGCTAGAATGGCTAGCGGGAGAATATTTGAGCAGTTCTTC. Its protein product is CSARMASGRIFEQFF.

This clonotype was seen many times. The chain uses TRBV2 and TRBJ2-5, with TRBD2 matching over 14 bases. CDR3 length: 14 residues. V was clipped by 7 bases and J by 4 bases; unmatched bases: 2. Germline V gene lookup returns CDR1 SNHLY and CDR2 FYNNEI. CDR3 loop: CASKTSGRVETQYF. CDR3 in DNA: TGTGCCAGCAAGACTAGCGGGAGGGTAGAGACCCAGTACTTC.

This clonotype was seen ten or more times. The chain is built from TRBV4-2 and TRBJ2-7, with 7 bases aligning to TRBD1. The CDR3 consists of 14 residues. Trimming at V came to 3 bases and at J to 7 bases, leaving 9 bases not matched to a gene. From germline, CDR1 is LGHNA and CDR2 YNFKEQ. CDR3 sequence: CASSQPTGAGEQYF. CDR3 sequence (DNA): TGTGCCAGCAGCCAGCCTACAGGGGCCGGGGAGCAGTACTTC.

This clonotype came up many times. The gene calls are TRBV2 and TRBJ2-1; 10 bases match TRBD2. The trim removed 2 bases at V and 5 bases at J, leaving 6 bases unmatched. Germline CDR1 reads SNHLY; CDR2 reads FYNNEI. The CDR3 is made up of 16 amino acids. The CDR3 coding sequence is TGTGCCAGCAGTGAATTACCTAGCGGGAGAAACAATGAGCAGTTCTTC. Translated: CASSELPSGRNNEQFF.

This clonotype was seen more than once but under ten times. CDR3 in amino acids: CASELRQGREKLFF. DNA for the CDR3: TGTGCCAGCGAATTAAGACAGGGGAGGGAAAAACTGTTTTTT. The chain couples TRBV28 to TRBJ1-4; 8 nucleotides match TRBD1. The germline V gene encodes CDR1 MDHEN and CDR2 SYDVKM. V was clipped by 8 bases and J by 8 bases; unmatched bases: 10. The CDR3 has 14 amino acids.

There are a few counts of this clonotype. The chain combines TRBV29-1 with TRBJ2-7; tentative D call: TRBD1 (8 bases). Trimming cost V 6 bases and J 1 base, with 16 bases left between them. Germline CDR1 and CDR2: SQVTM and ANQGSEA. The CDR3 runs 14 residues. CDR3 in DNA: TGCAGCGTGGAGGGAGGGACAGGTTCCTACGAGCAGTACTTC. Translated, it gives CSVEGGTGSYEQYF.

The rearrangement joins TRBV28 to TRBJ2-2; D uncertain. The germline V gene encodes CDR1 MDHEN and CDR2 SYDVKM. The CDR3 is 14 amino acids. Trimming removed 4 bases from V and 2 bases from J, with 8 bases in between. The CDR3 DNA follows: TGTGCCAGCAGTTGGCTGGAAAACACCGGGGAGCTGTTTTTT. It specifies CASSWLENTGELFF.

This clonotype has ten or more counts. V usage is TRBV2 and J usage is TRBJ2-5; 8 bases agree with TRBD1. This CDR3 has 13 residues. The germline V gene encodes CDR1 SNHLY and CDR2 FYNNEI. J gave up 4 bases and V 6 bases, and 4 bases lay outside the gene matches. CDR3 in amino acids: CASRAQGGETQYF. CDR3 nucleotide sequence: TGTGCCAGCAGAGCACAGGGGGGAGAGACCCAGTACTTC.

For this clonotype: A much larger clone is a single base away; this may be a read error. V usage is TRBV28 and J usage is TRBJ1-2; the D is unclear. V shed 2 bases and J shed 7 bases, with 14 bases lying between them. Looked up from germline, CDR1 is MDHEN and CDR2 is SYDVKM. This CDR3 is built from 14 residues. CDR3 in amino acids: CASSLSTGESGYTF. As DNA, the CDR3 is TGTGCCAGCAGTTTAAGTACGGGCGAGTCTGGCTACACCTTC.

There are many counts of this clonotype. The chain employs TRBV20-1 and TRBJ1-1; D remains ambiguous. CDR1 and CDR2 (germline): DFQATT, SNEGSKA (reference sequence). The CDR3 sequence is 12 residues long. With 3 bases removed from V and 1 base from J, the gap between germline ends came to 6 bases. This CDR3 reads CSARTPNTEAFF. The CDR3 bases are TGCAGTGCTAGGACTCCGAACACTGAAGCTTTCTTT.